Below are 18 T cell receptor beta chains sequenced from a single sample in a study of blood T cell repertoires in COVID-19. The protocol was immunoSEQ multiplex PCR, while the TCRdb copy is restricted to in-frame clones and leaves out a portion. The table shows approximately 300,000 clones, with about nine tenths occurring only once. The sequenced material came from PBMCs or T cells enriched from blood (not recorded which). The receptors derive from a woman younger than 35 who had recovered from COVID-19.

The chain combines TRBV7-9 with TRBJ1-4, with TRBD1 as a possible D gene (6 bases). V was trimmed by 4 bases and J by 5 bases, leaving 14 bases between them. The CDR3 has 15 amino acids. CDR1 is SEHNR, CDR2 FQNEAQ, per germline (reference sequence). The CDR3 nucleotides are TGTGCCAGCAGCTCGGGACACAGTGAGAATGAAAAACTGTTTTTT. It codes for CASSSGHSENEKLFF.

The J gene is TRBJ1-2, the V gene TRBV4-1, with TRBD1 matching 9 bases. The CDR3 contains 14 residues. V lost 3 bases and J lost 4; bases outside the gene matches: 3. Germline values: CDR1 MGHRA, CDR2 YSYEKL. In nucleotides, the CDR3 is TGCGCCAGCAGCCAGGACAGGGGATCCTATGGCTACACCTTC. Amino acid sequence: CASSQDRGSYGYTF.

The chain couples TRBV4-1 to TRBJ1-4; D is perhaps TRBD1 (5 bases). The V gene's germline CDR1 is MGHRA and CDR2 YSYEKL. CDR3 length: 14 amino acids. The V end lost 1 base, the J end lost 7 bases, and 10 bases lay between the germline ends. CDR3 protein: CASSQVGTVEKLFF. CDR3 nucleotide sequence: TGCGCCAGCAGCCAAGTGGGGACTGTTGAAAAACTGTTTTTT.

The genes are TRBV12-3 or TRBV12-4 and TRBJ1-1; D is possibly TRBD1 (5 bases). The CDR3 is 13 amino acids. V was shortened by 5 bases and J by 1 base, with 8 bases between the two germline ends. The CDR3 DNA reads TGTGCCAGCAGTAGAGACAGGAACACTGAAGCTTTCTTT. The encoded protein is CASSRDRNTEAFF.

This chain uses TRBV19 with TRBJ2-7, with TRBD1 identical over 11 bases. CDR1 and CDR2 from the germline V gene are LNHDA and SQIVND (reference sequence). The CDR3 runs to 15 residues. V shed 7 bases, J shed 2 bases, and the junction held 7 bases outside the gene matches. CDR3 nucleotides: TGTGCCAGTACTACGGGACAGGGGGACACCTACGAGCAGTACTTC. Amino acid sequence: CASTTGQGDTYEQYF.

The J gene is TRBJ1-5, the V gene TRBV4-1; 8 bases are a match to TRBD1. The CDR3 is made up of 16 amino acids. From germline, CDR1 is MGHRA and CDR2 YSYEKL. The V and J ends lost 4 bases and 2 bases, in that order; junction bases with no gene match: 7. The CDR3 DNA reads TGCGCCAGCAGCCGGACAGGGCTCGTGGGCAATCAGCCCCAGCATTTT. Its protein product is CASSRTGLVGNQPQHF.

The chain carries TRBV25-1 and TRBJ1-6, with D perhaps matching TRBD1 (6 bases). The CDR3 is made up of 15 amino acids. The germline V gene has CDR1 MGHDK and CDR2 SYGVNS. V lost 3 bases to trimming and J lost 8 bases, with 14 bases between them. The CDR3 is CASSDAGRGDSPLHF. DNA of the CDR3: TGTGCCAGCAGTGACGCCGGGAGGGGGGATTCACCCCTCCACTTT.

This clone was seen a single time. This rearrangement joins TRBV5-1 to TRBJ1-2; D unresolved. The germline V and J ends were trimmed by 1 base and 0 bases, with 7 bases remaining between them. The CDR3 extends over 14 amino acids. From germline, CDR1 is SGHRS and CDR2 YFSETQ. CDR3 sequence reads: CASSLQDTNYGYTF. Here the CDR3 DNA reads TGCGCCAGCAGCTTGCAGGATACTAACTATGGCTACACCTTC.

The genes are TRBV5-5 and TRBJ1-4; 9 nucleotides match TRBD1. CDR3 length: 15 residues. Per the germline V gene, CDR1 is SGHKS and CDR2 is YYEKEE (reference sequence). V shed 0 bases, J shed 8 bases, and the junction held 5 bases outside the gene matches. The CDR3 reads CASSLAGTGYEKLFF. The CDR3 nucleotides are TGTGCCAGCAGCTTGGCGGGGACAGGGTACGAAAAACTGTTTTTT. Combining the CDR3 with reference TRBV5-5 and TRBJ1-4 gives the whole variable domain DAGVTQSPTHLIKTRGQQVTLRCSPISGHKSVSWYQQVLGQGPQFIFQYYEKEERGRGNFPDRFSARQFPNYSSELNVNALLLGDSALYLCASSLAGTGYEKLFFGSGTQLSVL.

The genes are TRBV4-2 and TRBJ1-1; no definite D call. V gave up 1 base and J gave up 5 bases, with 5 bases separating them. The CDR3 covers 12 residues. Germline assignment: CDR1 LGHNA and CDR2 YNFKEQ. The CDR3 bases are TGTGCCAGCAGCCAAGCGGGGACTGAAGCTTTCTTT. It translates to CASSQAGTEAFF.

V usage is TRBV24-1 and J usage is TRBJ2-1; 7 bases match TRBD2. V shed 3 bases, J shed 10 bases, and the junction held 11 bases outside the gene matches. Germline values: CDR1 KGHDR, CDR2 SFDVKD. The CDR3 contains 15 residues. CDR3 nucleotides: TGTGCCACCAGTGATCTTGCTGCGGGAGTGGGAGAGCAGTTCTTC. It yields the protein CATSDLAAGVGEQFF.

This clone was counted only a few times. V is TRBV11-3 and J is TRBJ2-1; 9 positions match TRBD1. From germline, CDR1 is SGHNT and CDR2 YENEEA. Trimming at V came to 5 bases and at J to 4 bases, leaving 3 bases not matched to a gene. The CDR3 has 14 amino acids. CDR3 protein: CASSPGTGYNEQFF. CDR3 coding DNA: TGTGCCAGCAGCCCCGGGACAGGGTACAATGAGCAGTTCTTC.

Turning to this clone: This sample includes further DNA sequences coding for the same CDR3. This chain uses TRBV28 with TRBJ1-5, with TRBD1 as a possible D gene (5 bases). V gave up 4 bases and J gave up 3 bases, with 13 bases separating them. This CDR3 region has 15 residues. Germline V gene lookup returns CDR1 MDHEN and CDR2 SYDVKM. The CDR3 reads CASSSRQGHNQPQHF. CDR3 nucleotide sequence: TGTGCCAGCAGTTCGAGGCAGGGCCACAATCAGCCCCAGCATTTT.

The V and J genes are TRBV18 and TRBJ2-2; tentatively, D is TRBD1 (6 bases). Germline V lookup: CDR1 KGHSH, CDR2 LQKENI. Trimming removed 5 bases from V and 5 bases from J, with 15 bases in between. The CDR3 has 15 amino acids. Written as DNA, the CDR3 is TGTGCCAGCTCAACCACGTCAGACAGGACCGGGGAGCTGTTTTTT. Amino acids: CASSTTSDRTGELFF.

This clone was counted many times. The CDR3 spells CASSRDRGRQSYNSPLHF. The CDR3 DNA reads TGTGCCAGCTCACGCGACAGGGGGCGCCAGTCCTATAATTCACCCCTCCACTTT. The gene calls are TRBV18 and TRBJ1-6; 10 bases agree with TRBD1. Germline V gene sequence: CDR1 KGHSH, CDR2 LQKENI. Trimming cost V 4 bases and J 1 base; bases outside gene matches: 7. CDR3 size: 18 residues.

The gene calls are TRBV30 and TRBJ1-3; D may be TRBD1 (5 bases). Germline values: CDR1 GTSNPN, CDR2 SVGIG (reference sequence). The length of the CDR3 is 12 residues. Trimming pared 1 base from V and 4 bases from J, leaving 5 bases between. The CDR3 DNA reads TGTGCCTGGAGTGAGGGGGGAAACACCATATATTTT. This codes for CAWSEGGNTIYF.

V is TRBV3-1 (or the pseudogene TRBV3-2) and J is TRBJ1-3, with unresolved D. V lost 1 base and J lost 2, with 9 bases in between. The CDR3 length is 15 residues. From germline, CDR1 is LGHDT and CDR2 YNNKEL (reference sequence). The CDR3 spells CASSQAGDAGNTIYF. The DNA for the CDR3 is TGTGCCAGCAGCCAAGCCGGGGATGCTGGAAACACCATATATTTT.

This chain's CDR3 is CASSLGAGSYGYTF. CDR3 DNA: TGTGCCAGCAGCTTAGGTGCGGGTTCGTATGGCTACACCTTC. The chain employs TRBV13 and TRBJ1-2; D remains ambiguous. CDR3 size: 14 residues. V gave up 0 bases and J gave up 5 bases, with 10 bases separating them. CDR1 and CDR2 from the germline V gene are PRHDT and FYEKMQ (reference sequence).